The T cell receptor (beta chain) under discussion was sequenced for a study of CD8+ T cells in alopecia areata. Study-level background: Treated patients were given oral tofacitinib, which was dosed at 5 to 10 mg twice daily. Study-level points and caveats: Scalp clonality and expanded CD8+ clones among the top 100 fell significantly with tofacitinib. Because one nonresponder was included, the link of baseline CD8+ expansion to response is considered uncertain. Relative to mice, TCR sharing across patients was less clear, a difference possibly HLA-related.

cDNA serving as the sequencing template came from extracted, reverse transcribed RNA. Profiling relied on immunoSEQ multiplex PCR, and the TCRdb table lists in-frame clones only, not all of them. The table has approximately 210,000 clones, approximately 72% seen once. This CDR3 has 16 residues. Trimming took off 0 bases at V and 8 bases at J, with 19 bases between the two ends. Per germline, CDR1 LGHNA and CDR2 YSLEER. A word on this clone: Antigen unknown.

As to treatment: oral pan-JAK inhibitor, 5-10 mg twice daily. The source is a human donor with alopecia areata. The rearrangement uses TRBV4-3 and TRBJ1-2; no reliable D call. The sample consisted of CD4+ T cells sorted from blood, taken at approximately week 45, from a patient treated with tofacitinib. The DNA for the CDR3 is TGCGCCAGCAGCCAAGATAGTCAGGCCTATGTAGGAGGCTACACCTTC. Translation gives CASSQDSQAYVGGYTF.